A single count supports the clone carrying this TCR beta chain. Methods used by the authors: Reference gene primer amplification gave nucleated cell count estimates. Method: immunoSEQ multiplex PCR; TCRdb's copy keeps in-frame clones and lacks some. The V and J calls and clone size are taken from that table; D and trimming were inferred from the DNA. Among 50,000 to 60,000 clones listed, approximately 88% were seen once. The source of the sample is a study of blood T cell repertoires in COVID-19. Background on the study: Some COVID-19 samples were acute and others convalescent; all came from the United States, Italy and Spain. The analysed material was cDNA or gDNA that came from T cells, B-cell-depleted T cells, or PBMCs.

V shed 1 base, J shed 6 bases, and the junction held 4 bases outside the gene matches. Germline V gene sequence: CDR1 LNHNV, CDR2 YYDKDF (reference sequence). The CDR3 sequence is 14 residues long. The chain is built from TRBV15 and TRBJ2-3; 7 bases are shared with TRBD2. The sample comprised peripheral blood. The clonotype was recovered from a human donor in a cohort sampled during active COVID-19. The chain's CDR3 is CATSRAGGMDTQYF. The CDR3 DNA reads TGTGCCACCAGCAGAGCGGGGGGAATGGATACGCAGTATTTT.